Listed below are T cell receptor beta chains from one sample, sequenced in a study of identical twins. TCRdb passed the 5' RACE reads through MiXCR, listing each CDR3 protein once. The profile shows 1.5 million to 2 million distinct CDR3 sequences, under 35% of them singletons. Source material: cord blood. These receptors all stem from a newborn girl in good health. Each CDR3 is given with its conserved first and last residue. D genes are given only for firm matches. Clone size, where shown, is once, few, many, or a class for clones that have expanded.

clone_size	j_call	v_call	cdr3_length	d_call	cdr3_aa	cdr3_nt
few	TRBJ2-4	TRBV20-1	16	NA	CSANRVLFLAKNIQYF	TGCAGTGCTAACAGGGTCCTCTTCCTAGCCAAAAACATTCAGTACTTC
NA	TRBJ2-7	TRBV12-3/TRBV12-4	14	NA	CASSPRTDFYEQYF	TGTGCCAGCAGTCCCCGGACGGATTTCTACGAGCAGTACTTC
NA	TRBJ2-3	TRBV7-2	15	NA	CASSLAPSGSDTQYF	TGTGCCAGCAGCTTAGCGCCTTCGGGCTCAGATACGCAGTATTTT
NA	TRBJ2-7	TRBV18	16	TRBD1	CASSLQDRVGTYEQYF	TGTGCCAGCTCACTTCAGGACAGGGTGGGGACCTACGAGCAGTACTTC
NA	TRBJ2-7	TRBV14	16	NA	CASSQGGFPTYNEQYF	TGTGCCAGCAGCCAAGGCGGCTTCCCCACGTACAATGAGCAGTACTTC
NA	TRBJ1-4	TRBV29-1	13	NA	CSVEPQWGEKLFF	TGCAGCGTTGAACCCCAATGGGGCGAAAAACTGTTTTTT
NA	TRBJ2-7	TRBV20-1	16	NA	CSATPRRQETFYEQYF	TGCAGTGCTACCCCAAGACGACAGGAGACCTTCTACGAGCAGTACTTC
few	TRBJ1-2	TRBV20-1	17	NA	CSARDGSLGRRNYGYTF	TGCAGTGCTAGAGACGGGTCCCTGGGTAGGCGTAACTATGGCTACACCTTC
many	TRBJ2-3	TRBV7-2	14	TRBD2	CASSPTSNTDTQYF	TGTGCCAGCAGCCCGACTAGCAACACAGATACGCAGTATTTT
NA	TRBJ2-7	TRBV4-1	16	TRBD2	CASSQRLAETYNEQYF	TGCGCCAGCAGCCAACGACTAGCGGAGACCTACAATGAGCAGTACTTC
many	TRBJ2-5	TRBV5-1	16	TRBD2	CASSLGLAGAQETQYF	TGTGCCAGCAGTTTAGGACTAGCGGGGGCCCAAGAGACCCAGTACTTC
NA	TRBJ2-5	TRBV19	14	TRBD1	CASSIRTGRETQYF	TGTGCCAGTAGTATCCGGACAGGGAGGGAGACCCAGTACTTC
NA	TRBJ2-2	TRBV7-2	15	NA	CASSLIPSPTGELFF	TGTGCCAGCAGCTTAATCCCTAGTCCGACCGGGGAGCTGTTTTTT
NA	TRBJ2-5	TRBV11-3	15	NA	CASSSTGRGGNEQYF	TGTGCCAGCAGCTCCACAGGGAGGGGAGGCAATGAGCAGTACTTC
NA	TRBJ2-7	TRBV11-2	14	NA	CASSLEGRAWEQYF	TGTGCCAGCAGCTTAGAAGGGAGAGCTTGGGAGCAGTACTTC
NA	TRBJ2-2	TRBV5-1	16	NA	CASSLGPQGNTGELFF	TGCGCCAGCAGCTTGGGTCCGCAGGGGAACACCGGGGAGCTGTTTTTT
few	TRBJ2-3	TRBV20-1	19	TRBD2	CSARDLGTSGGLSTDTRYF	TGCAGTGCTAGAGATTTGGGGACTAGCGGGGGGCTATCCACAGATACGCGGTATTTT
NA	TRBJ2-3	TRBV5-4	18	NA	CASSLRVRGGLFGDTQYF	TGTGCCAGCAGCTTGAGGGTACGGGGCGGCCTTTTTGGTGATACGCAGTATTTT
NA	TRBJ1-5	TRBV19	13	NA	CASSPGLLQPQHF	TGTGCCAGTAGTCCCGGGCTACTTCAGCCCCAGCATTTT
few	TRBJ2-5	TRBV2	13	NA	CASIFLTEETQYF	TGTGCCAGCATTTTTCTGACAGAAGAGACCCAGTACTTC
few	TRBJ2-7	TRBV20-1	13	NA	CSASQSGFYEQYF	TGCAGTGCTAGTCAGTCCGGATTCTACGAGCAGTACTTC
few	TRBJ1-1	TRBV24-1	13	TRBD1	CATRTGRNTEAFF	TGTGCCACCCGGACAGGGAGGAACACTGAAGCTTTCTTT
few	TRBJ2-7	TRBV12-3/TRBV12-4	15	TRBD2	CASSLAGGTYNEQYF	TGTGCCAGCAGTCTAGCGGGGGGCACCTACAATGAGCAGTACTTC
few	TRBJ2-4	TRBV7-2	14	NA	CASSLGSDRNIQYF	TGTGCCAGCAGCTTAGGAAGCGACAGAAACATTCAGTACTTC
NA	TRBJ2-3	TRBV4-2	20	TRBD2	CASSQDQRGGIPSSTDTQYF	TGTGCCAGCAGCCAAGACCAGCGGGGGGGCATACCGTCTAGCACAGATACGCAGTATTTT
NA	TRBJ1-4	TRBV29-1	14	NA	CSVEALGTSGKLFF	TGCAGCGTTGAAGCCCTCGGGACATCGGGGAAACTGTTTTTT
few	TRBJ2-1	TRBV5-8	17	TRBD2	CASSLTMTSSGEGEQFF	TGTGCCAGCAGCTTGACCATGACGTCTAGCGGGGAGGGTGAGCAGTTCTTC
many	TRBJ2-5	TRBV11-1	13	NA	CASSLAGGKTQYF	TGTGCCAGCAGCTTAGCGGGGGGCAAGACCCAGTACTTC
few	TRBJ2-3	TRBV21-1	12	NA	CASSKLPMGWYF	TGTGCCAGCAGCAAGTTACCCATGGGTTGGTATTTT
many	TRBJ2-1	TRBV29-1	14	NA	CSVAKSGSYNEQFF	TGCAGCGTCGCCAAATCAGGTTCCTACAATGAGCAGTTCTTC
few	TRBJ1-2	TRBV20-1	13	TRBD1	CSARFFGTGKSTF	TGCAGTGCTAGATTTTTCGGGACAGGGAAGAGCACCTTC
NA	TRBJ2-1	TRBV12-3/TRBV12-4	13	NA	CASSYLLVGEQFF	TGTGCCAGCAGCTACCTTCTAGTGGGAGAGCAGTTCTTC
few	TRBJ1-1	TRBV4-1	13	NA	CASSQGEVAEAFF	TGCGCCAGCAGCCAGGGCGAAGTGGCTGAAGCTTTCTTT
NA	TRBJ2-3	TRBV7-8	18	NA	CASSLVLDRPGFTDTQYF	TGTGCCAGCAGCTTAGTCCTAGACAGACCTGGGTTCACAGATACGCAGTATTTT
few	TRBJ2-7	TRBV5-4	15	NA	CASSLKGRWSYEQYF	TGTGCCAGCAGCTTAAAGGGACGGTGGTCCTACGAGCAGTACTTC
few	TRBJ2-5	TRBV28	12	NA	CASSFAEETQYF	TGTGCCAGCAGTTTCGCGGAAGAGACCCAGTACTTC
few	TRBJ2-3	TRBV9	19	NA	CASSVGRQWAEGRTDTQYF	TGTGCCAGCAGCGTTGGCCGCCAGTGGGCGGAGGGAAGGACAGATACGCAGTATTTT
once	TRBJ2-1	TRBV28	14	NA	CASRRALSHNEQFF	TGTGCCAGCAGGAGGGCCCTCTCCCACAATGAGCAGTTCTTC
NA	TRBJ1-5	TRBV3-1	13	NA	CAISRLMNQPQHF	TGTGCCATCAGCCGTCTCATGAATCAGCCCCAGCATTTT
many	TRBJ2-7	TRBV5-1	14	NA	CASSSGPLNYEQYF	TGCGCCAGCAGCTCCGGGCCCCTTAACTACGAGCAGTACTTC
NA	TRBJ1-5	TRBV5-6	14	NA	CASRRFYSNQPQHF	TGTGCCAGCAGAAGGTTCTATAGCAATCAGCCCCAGCATTTT
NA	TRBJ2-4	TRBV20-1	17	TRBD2	CSARDLRLAGFHNEQYF	TGCAGTGCTAGAGATCTTAGACTAGCGGGGTTCCACAATGAGCAGTACTTC
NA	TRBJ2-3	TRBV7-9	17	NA	CASSPLQGSRDADTQYF	TGTGCCAGCAGCCCTCTTCAGGGTTCGAGAGACGCAGATACGCAGTATTTT
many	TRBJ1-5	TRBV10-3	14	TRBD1	CAISPDRGNQPQHF	TGTGCCATCAGTCCCGACAGGGGGAATCAGCCCCAGCATTTT